This TCR beta chain was retrieved from a study of T cell changes during pregnancy in multiple sclerosis. This table comes from immunoSEQ multiplex PCR, and its TCRdb copy is limited to in-frame clones, with some not included. Of around 70,000 clones listed, roughly 90% were seen once; the top ten hold roughly 1.9%. The CDR3 has 14 amino acids. The V and J ends lost 5 bases and 1 base respectively, with 11 bases between them. Looked up from germline, CDR1 is MDHEN and CDR2 is SYDVKM. In its sample, this clone was seen once. The receptor comes from a female donor with multiple sclerosis, enrolled in a pregnancy study. The J gene is TRBJ2-5, the V gene TRBV28, with D possibly matching TRBD1 (5 bases). Here the sequenced sample was peripheral blood, taken in the second trimester of pregnancy. The CDR3 reads CASSTDRVQETQYF. In nucleotides, the CDR3 is TGTGCCAGCAGTACAGACAGAGTCCAAGAGACCCAGTACTTC.